A selection of T cell receptor beta chains follows, all from one sample in a study of blood T cells in healthy people across ages. Each CDR3 protein gets one entry after TCRdb re-called the 5' RACE reads with MiXCR. The sample lists hundreds of thousands of distinct CDR3 sequences, roughly 21% seen once, with roughly 3.6% in the top ten. The material sequenced was blood. These receptor sequences come from a man between 65 and 85 years old in good health. CDR3s include the opening cysteine and the closing phenylalanine or tryptophan. A D gene is named only where the DNA matches it firmly. Size values are once, few and many counts, or a class for expanded clones, and some rows have none.

cdr3_aa,cdr3_nt,clone_size,d_call,v_call,j_call
CASSLSRAIPYEQYF,TGTGCCAGCAGCTTAAGCAGGGCTATTCCGTACGAGCAGTACTTC,few,.,TRBV7-2,TRBJ2-7
CSATTVLLEQFF,TGCAGTGCTACCACCGTGCTCCTTGAGCAGTTCTTC,many,.,TRBV20-1,TRBJ2-1
CSVEPGDRVRVEQFF,TGCAGCGTTGAACCTGGGGATCGTGTACGGGTTGAGCAGTTCTTC,many,.,TRBV29-1,TRBJ2-1
CATSAVMGNEQFF,TGTGCCACCAGTGCCGTTATGGGGAATGAGCAGTTCTTC,few,.,TRBV24-1,TRBJ2-1
CASSLGTGGSSNIQYF,TGTGCCAGCAGTTTAGGGACGGGTGGTTCTAGCAACATTCAGTACTTC,.,.,TRBV27,TRBJ2-4
CASSLGGQGLNYGYTF,TGTGCCAGCAGCTTGGGAGGACAGGGACTTAACTATGGCTACACCTTC,.,TRBD1,TRBV5-5,TRBJ1-2
CASSAAGPYNEQFF,TGCGCCAGCAGCGCGGCGGGCCCCTACAATGAGCAGTTCTTC,many,.,TRBV5-1,TRBJ2-1
CASSLEQGNTEAFF,TGTGCCAGCAGCTTAGAGCAGGGGAACACTGAAGCTTTCTTT,.,.,TRBV7-8,TRBJ1-1
CASSYMGTETQYF,TGTGCCAGCAGTTACATGGGGACAGAGACCCAGTACTTC,.,.,TRBV6-2/TRBV6-3,TRBJ2-5
CASSIGTVNQETQYF,TGCGCCAGCAGCATCGGGACAGTAAACCAAGAGACCCAGTACTTC,.,TRBD1,TRBV5-1,TRBJ2-5
CASSSLGGVGANVLTF,TGTGCCAGCAGCTCCCTAGGGGGGGTTGGGGCCAACGTCCTGACTTTC,.,.,TRBV11-2,TRBJ2-6
CASSLGRERRYF,TGTGCCAGCAGTTTGGGGCGGGAGAGACGGTACTTC,many,TRBD2,TRBV28,TRBJ2-7
CASSAGGAAYEQYF,TGTGCCAGCAGCGCAGGGGGTGCGGCCTACGAGCAGTACTTC,few,TRBD1,TRBV9,TRBJ2-7
CSVEDPTSGKETQYF,TGCAGCGTTGAAGATCCGACTAGCGGAAAAGAGACCCAGTACTTC,.,TRBD2,TRBV29-1,TRBJ2-5
CASSYRLAVDTQYF,TGTGCCAGCAGTTACCGACTAGCTGTAGATACGCAGTATTTT,.,TRBD2,TRBV28,TRBJ2-3
CASSLVLGLTYNEQFF,TGCGCCAGCAGCTTAGTTTTGGGACTTACCTACAATGAGCAGTTCTTC,few,.,TRBV7-9,TRBJ2-1
CASSTGQGGNEQYF,TGCGCCAGCAGCACAGGACAGGGGGGGAACGAGCAGTACTTC,.,TRBD1,TRBV5-1,TRBJ2-7
CASSLFDGETQYF,TGTGCCAGCAGTTTATTCGATGGCGAGACCCAGTACTTC,few,.,TRBV28,TRBJ2-5
CASSQTGDAYEKLFF,TGTGCCAGCAGCCAGACAGGGGATGCGTATGAAAAACTGTTTTTT,.,TRBD1,TRBV3-1,TRBJ1-4
CASSQSGVYNEQFF,TGTGCCAGCAGCCAAAGCGGGGTCTACAATGAGCAGTTCTTC,.,TRBD2,TRBV14,TRBJ2-1
CASSESDRGVNEQFF,TGTGCCAGCAGTGAAAGTGACAGGGGGGTTAATGAGCAGTTCTTC,.,TRBD1,TRBV6-1,TRBJ2-1
CASSAITTYGYTF,TGTGCCAGCAGCGCTATTACTACCTATGGCTACACCTTC,few,.,TRBV9,TRBJ1-2
CASSLGFRAGGNTEAFF,TGTGCCAGCAGCTTAGGGTTTCGGGCGGGAGGGAACACTGAAGCTTTCTTT,.,.,TRBV7-9,TRBJ1-1
CSVDLVGFQETQYF,TGCAGCGTTGATTTGGTGGGGTTCCAAGAGACCCAGTACTTC,.,.,TRBV29-1,TRBJ2-5
CASIDPDRVSGNTIYF,TGTGCCAGCATTGACCCCGACCGAGTCTCTGGAAACACCATATATTTT,.,.,TRBV28,TRBJ1-3